This T cell receptor (beta chain) was documented in a study of T-cell memory formation after mild COVID-19. The overall study: There were largely donor-specific TCR clusters.

V was clipped by 5 bases and J by 7 bases, with 18 bases between them. The CDR3 is made up of 14 amino acids. Germline-derived CDR1 and CDR2 are LNHDA and SQIVND (reference sequence). TCRdb processed the 5' RACE reads anew with MiXCR; each CDR3 protein has one entry. The sample includes about half a million distinct CDR3 sequences, roughly 18% of them seen just once. The sequencing input was PBMCs or a T cell subset sorted from them (not recorded which). J is TRBJ2-7 and V is TRBV19, with D perhaps assigned TRBD1 or TRBD2 (6 bases each). The source of this sequence is an adult woman who had mild COVID-19 (a few samples of this study predate the infection). Cell type and time point are not known. The CDR3, as DNA: TGTGCCAGTAGTTGGGGGGCGGCGACGGGAGAGCAGTACTTC. Protein: CASSWGAATGEQYF.